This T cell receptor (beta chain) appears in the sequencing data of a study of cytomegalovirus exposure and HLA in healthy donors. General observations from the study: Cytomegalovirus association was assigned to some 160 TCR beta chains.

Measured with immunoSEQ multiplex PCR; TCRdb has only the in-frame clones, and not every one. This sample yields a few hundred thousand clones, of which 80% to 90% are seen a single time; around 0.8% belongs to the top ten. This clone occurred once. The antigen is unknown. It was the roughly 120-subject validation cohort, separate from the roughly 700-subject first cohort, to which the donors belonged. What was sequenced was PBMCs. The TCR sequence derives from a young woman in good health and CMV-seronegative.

Here the CDR3 DNA reads TGTGCCAGCCAAGGACTCCGCACAGATACGCAGTATTTT. Its translation: CASQGLRTDTQYF. This chain joins TRBV28 and TRBJ2-3, with a possible D match to TRBD2 (5 bases). V was pared by 8 bases and J by 1 base, with 10 bases between. The CDR3 loop spans 13 amino acids. CDR1 is MDHEN, CDR2 SYDVKM, per germline.